A selection of T cell receptor beta chains follows, all from one sample in a study of blood T cell repertoires in COVID-19. Sequenced by immunoSEQ multiplex PCR; TCRdb stores in-frame clones only, minus some. Among 250,000 or so clones, 83% were seen once, and the ten largest hold less than 6.5%. Sequencing used peripheral blood. These receptors all stem from a human donor in a cohort sampled during active COVID-19. Each CDR3 is given with its conserved first and last residue. The D gene is left open where the match is weak. Only some rows state a clone size, as once, few, many or a class for expanded clones.

>NA|TRBV4-1|TRBJ1-2|NA
TGCGCCAGCAGCCCGCCCCAGGGTCCCATCTATGGCTACACCTTC
CASSPPQGPIYGYTF
>NA|TRBV3-1/TRBV3-2|TRBJ1-2|TRBD1
TGTGCCAGCAGCCAAGAGGTGACAGGGGGCGGCTACACCTTC
CASSQEVTGGGYTF
>NA|TRBV5-1|TRBJ1-3|TRBD1
TGCGCCAGCAGCCTGACGGGACAGGGAACTGGAAACACCATATATTTT
CASSLTGQGTGNTIYF
>NA|TRBV6-5|TRBJ1-6|NA
TGTGCCAGCAGGAAAACAGAAAATAATTCACCCCTCCACTTT
CASRKTENNSPLHF
>NA|TRBV11-2|TRBJ2-1|TRBD1
TGTGCCAGCAGCGTACAGGGGCCGCTGGAGCAGTTCTTC
CASSVQGPLEQFF
>NA|TRBV5-4|TRBJ2-3|NA
TGTGCCAGCAGCCGGCGGGGGCCGAGCACAGATACGCAGTATTTT
CASSRRGPSTDTQYF
>NA|TRBV5-1|TRBJ2-7|TRBD1
TGCGCCAGCAGACCCGGGACAGGGTTAAACGAGCAGTACTTC
CASRPGTGLNEQYF
>NA|TRBV19|TRBJ2-1|TRBD1
TGTGCCAGTAGTACCGATAAGGGACAGGAAATTTACAATGAGCAGTTCTTC
CASSTDKGQEIYNEQFF
>NA|TRBV7-7|TRBJ2-2|TRBD1
TGTGCTAGCAGCCGACAGGGAACGAACACCGGGGAGCTGTTTTTT
CASSRQGTNTGELFF
>NA|TRBV28|TRBJ2-6|TRBD1
TGTGCCAGCAGTTCCGGGACAGGGGCCTCTGGGGCCAACGTCCTGACTTTC
CASSSGTGASGANVLTF
>NA|TRBV28|TRBJ1-2|TRBD1
TGTGCCAGCAGTATACCGGGACAGAACTATGGCTACACCTTC
CASSIPGQNYGYTF
>NA|TRBV3-1/TRBV3-2|TRBJ2-7|TRBD1
TGTGCCAGCAGCCAAGAAGGGACAGGTAGCTCCTACGAGCAGTACTTC
CASSQEGTGSSYEQYF
>NA|TRBV15|TRBJ2-1|TRBD2
TGTGCCACCAGCAGAGATAGAGGACTAGGCAATGAGCAGTTCTTC
CATSRDRGLGNEQFF
>NA|TRBV6-5|TRBJ1-1|NA
TGTGCCAGCATCCAAGGGGGATTTAAGGGGACTGAAGCTTTCTTT
CASIQGGFKGTEAFF
>NA|TRBV28|TRBJ2-7|NA
TGTGCCAGCAGTTTATTAGCCGGAAGGAGCTCCTACGAGCAGTACTTC
CASSLLAGRSSYEQYF
>NA|TRBV18|TRBJ1-5|NA
TGTGCCAGCTCACCACCGAGCAGGGCAGGTCAGCCCCAGCATTTT
CASSPPSRAGQPQHF
>NA|TRBV19|TRBJ2-2|NA
TGTGCCAGTAGTATAGGTAGCGGCGGGGAGCTGTTTTTT
CASSIGSGGELFF
>NA|TRBV6-6|TRBJ1-1|NA
TGTGCCAGCACCAACTCCGGGTTGAACACTGAAGCTTTCTTT
CASTNSGLNTEAFF
>many|TRBV27|TRBJ2-7|NA
TGTGCCAGCAGTATGGACAGTAGCTCCTACGAGCAGTACTTC
CASSMDSSSYEQYF
>NA|TRBV14|TRBJ1-3|TRBD1
TGTGCCAGCAGCCGTTCCGGGACAGGGGTTGGAAACACCATATATTTT
CASSRSGTGVGNTIYF
>once|TRBV12-3/TRBV12-4|TRBJ1-1|NA
TGTGCCAGCAGGGAACAGGCAACAATTGAAGCTTTCTTT
CASREQATIEAFF
>NA|TRBV10-3|TRBJ2-2|TRBD2
TGTGCCATCAGTGAGTCCACTAGCGGGATCGGTGGCGGGGAGCTGTTTTTT
CAISESTSGIGGGELFF
>NA|TRBV12-3/TRBV12-4|TRBJ1-1|NA
TGTGCCAGCAGTAAGGGGGCTGAAGCTTTCTTT
CASSKGAEAFF